This TCR beta chain emerged from a study of identical twins. Study outcomes and limitations: Models underestimated out-of-frame TCR alpha sharing in monozygotic twins.

As for this clonotype: The antigen remains undetermined.

CDR3 length: 13 residues. Deletions cut 1 base from V and 4 bases from J, with 5 bases between. TCRdb reanalysed the 5' RACE reads using MiXCR and keeps one entry per CDR3 protein. The table has hundreds of thousands of distinct CDR3 sequences, 9% to 15% seen once. The same data also went into a second study, on yellow fever vaccine responses in identical twins.

The sequenced sample consisted of PBMCs. The chain carries TRBV12-3 or TRBV12-4 and TRBJ2-4; D not resolved. The sequence derives from a woman under 30 in good health. The CDR3 is CASSLETKNIQYF. Written as DNA, the CDR3 is TGTGCCAGCAGTTTAGAGACTAAAAACATTCAGTACTTC.